A single sample gave rise to the 5 T cell receptor beta chains below, sequenced in a study of blood T cell repertoires in COVID-19 (TCRdb year 2020). To prepare the library, the immunoSEQ multiplex PCR assay was applied. The immuneACCESS repertoire file appears here via TCRdb, limited to in-frame rearrangements. These files lack a portion of the clones; in checked studies, under half of the deficit traces to unresolved V genes, and the cause of the others is not known. Present in this sample are roughly 150,000 clones, approximately 83% of which were seen just once. The top ten clonotypes cover 2% to 2.5% of the sample. What was sequenced was peripheral blood. These TCRs come from a woman aged 80 or older with acute or convalescent COVID-19.

CDR3 coding DNA: TGTGCCAGCAGCGAGGGGATAGGAGGGTTAAGAAACATTCAGTACTTC. This translates into CASSEGIGGLRNIQYF. The chain is built from TRBV9 and TRBJ2-4; weak D call: TRBD2 (6 bases). V was shortened by 3 bases and J by 6 bases, with 19 bases between the two germline ends. The length of the CDR3 is 16 residues. The germline gives CDR1 SGDLS, CDR2 YYNGEE. The complete variable domain, with remaining parts taken from reference TRBV9 and TRBJ2-4, reads DSGVTQTPKHLITATGQRVTLRCSPRSGDLSVYWYQQSLDQGLQFLIQYYNGEERAKGNILERFSAQQFPDLHSELNLSSLELGDSALYFCASSEGIGGLRNIQYFGAGTRLSVL.

The rearrangement links TRBV13 to TRBJ2-3, with 13 nucleotides matching TRBD2. V shed 5 bases and J 1 base; nucleotides not matched to a gene: 3. This CDR3 has 16 residues. CDR1 is PRHDT, CDR2 FYEKMQ, per germline (reference sequence). The CDR3 loop reads CASSLGTSGGTDTQYF. In nucleotides, the CDR3 is TGTGCCAGCAGCCTCGGGACTAGCGGGGGCACAGATACGCAGTATTTT.

The V gene is TRBV25-1, the J gene TRBJ1-5; D perhaps matches TRBD1 (5 bases). The CDR3 totals 14 residues. CDR1 is MGHDK, CDR2 SYGVNS, per germline. Trimming took 4 bases from V and 5 from J, leaving 12 bases between them. The DNA of the CDR3 is TGTGCCAGCAGTGGTCGACAGACCGATCAGCCCCAGCATTTT. Amino acid sequence: CASSGRQTDQPQHF.

The chain joins TRBV2 to TRBJ2-3, with 10 bases identical to TRBD2. CDR3 length equals 16 residues. Trimming removed 6 bases from V and 3 bases from J; junction bases left unmatched: 9. Germline CDR1 is SNHLY and CDR2 is FYNNEI. For the CDR3, the DNA is TGTGCCAGCAGCTCCCCCGGACTAGCGGATACAGATACGCAGTATTTT. Protein sequence: CASSSPGLADTDTQYF.

V gene TRBV19 combines with J gene TRBJ2-7, with D uncertain. Germline V CDR1 and CDR2: LNHDA, SQIVND (reference sequence). The CDR3 contains 8 residues. The V end was cut by 10 bases, the J end by 5 bases, with 3 bases between. The CDR3 sequence: CAIDEQYF. The CDR3 DNA is TGTGCCATAGACGAGCAGTACTTC.